One sample yielded the 10 T cell receptor beta chains listed below, sequenced in a study of cytomegalovirus exposure and HLA in healthy donors. With 60 Vbeta and 13 Jbeta primers, the PCR was carried out. The repertoire was sequenced with immunoSEQ multiplex PCR; TCRdb's copy has only in-frame clones and lacks some. The sample has over 65,000 clones, less than 80% seen once; the top ten hold over 10%. Sequencing input: PBMCs. The origin of the receptors is a human donor in good health.

The chain carries TRBV7-2 and TRBJ2-7; D not certain. V lost 2 bases to trimming and J lost 2 bases, with 16 bases between them. The CDR3 is made up of 16 amino acids. CDR1 SGHTA and CDR2 FQGNSA come from the germline V gene. The chain's CDR3 is CASSLSVHNPPYEQYF. The DNA of the CDR3 is TGTGCCAGCAGCTTATCAGTCCACAATCCCCCCTACGAGCAGTACTTC.

Points on this clone: Germline and junction disagree at one end, which may indicate a read error. V usage is TRBV11-2 and J usage is TRBJ1-5; D is possibly TRBD1 (6 bases). CDR1 SGHAT and CDR2 FQNNGV come from the germline V gene. The CDR3 runs 13 residues. The CDR3 protein is CASSWTVDQPQNF. The DNA for the CDR3 is TGTGCCAGCAGCTGGACAGTGGATCAGCCCCAGAATTTT.

The V and J genes are TRBV9 and TRBJ2-7, with 9 bases matching TRBD2. V was pared by 0 bases and J by 2 bases, with 3 bases of the junction left unmatched. This CDR3 is built from 15 residues. The germline gives CDR1 SGDLS, CDR2 YYNGEE. The CDR3 loop reads CASSVASGVPYEQYF. The CDR3 DNA reads as TGTGCCAGCAGCGTAGCTAGCGGGGTACCCTACGAGCAGTACTTC.

This chain uses TRBV5-4 with TRBJ1-6; D not certain. Per germline, CDR1 SGHNT and CDR2 YYREEE (reference sequence). This CDR3 contains 15 residues. V was clipped by 3 bases and J by 7 bases, with 14 bases between them. The CDR3 reads CASSYFKAGNSPLHF. For the CDR3, the DNA is TGTGCCAGCAGCTACTTCAAAGCGGGAAATTCACCCCTCCACTTT.

The chain has TRBV5-4 and TRBJ1-1, with no clear D. Germline lookup yields CDR1 SGHNT and CDR2 YYREEE (reference sequence). This CDR3 is built from 16 residues. Trimming cost V 4 bases and J 3 bases, with 19 bases left between them. CDR3 DNA sequence: TGTGCCAGCAGCACACGACCGACACCGGGAGACACTGAAGCTTTCTTT. The encoded protein is CASSTRPTPGDTEAFF.

The genes are TRBV18 and TRBJ1-1; 7 positions match TRBD1. J lost 8 bases, V lost 3 bases, and 9 bases had no gene match. CDR1 is KGHSH, CDR2 LQKENI, per germline. The length of the CDR3 is 14 residues. As DNA, the CDR3 is TGTGCCAGCTCACCCCAGCCGACAGGGTCCGAAGCTTTCTTT. Its translation is CASSPQPTGSEAFF.

The chain couples TRBV18 to TRBJ1-6; no definite D call. CDR1 and CDR2 (germline): KGHSH, LQKENI. The CDR3 totals 13 residues. With 3 bases removed from V and 8 bases from J, the gap between germline ends came to 8 bases. CDR3 sequence (DNA): TGTGCCAGCTCACCCTCTCGAGATTCACCCCTCCACTTT. Protein product: CASSPSRDSPLHF.

In regard to this clone: An end of the junction differs from the germline gene, which may be a read error. This chain joins TRBV7-9 and TRBJ2-7; the D gene is possibly TRBD2 (5 bases). CDR3 size: 12 residues. The germline V gene has CDR1 SEHNR and CDR2 FQNEAQ (reference sequence). The CDR3 DNA sequence: TGTTCCAGCAGCCCGGGGTCGGGCGAGCAGTACTTC. Its protein product is CSSSPGSGEQYF.

This clone was seen only a few times. This chain joins TRBV6-1 and TRBJ2-7; 7 bases match TRBD1. The CDR3 extends over 15 amino acids. Germline V CDR1 and CDR2: MNHNS, SASEGT. The trim removed 4 bases at V and 7 bases at J, leaving 13 bases unmatched. The CDR3 sequence: CASSGRDRVLREQYF. CDR3 DNA: TGTGCCAGCAGTGGCCGGGACAGAGTCTTACGGGAGCAGTACTTC.

The chain joins TRBV10-1 to TRBJ1-1; D uncertain. Trimming stripped 3 bases from V and 3 bases from J, with 8 bases between. The length of the CDR3 is 13 residues. CDR1 is WNHNN and CDR2 is SYGVQD in the germline V gene (reference sequence). The CDR3 bases are TGCGCCAGCAGTGAACGGGTATACACTGAAGCTTTCTTT. The encoded protein is CASSERVYTEAFF.